This record covers a single T cell receptor (beta chain). Its antigen remains unidentified. The protocol was immunoSEQ multiplex PCR, while the TCRdb copy is restricted to in-frame clones and leaves out a portion. The table lists roughly 110,000 clones, 70% to 90% of them singletons. This record belongs to a study of T cell responses to AZD1222 COVID-19 vaccine. Study-level findings and limits: A rise in Spike-specific TCR breadth and depth followed two AZD1222 doses. It was only five to seven AZD1222 recipients who were seropositive at baseline. Regions 160-218 and 743-854 dominated among vaccine-associated CD4 TCRs spanning spike. Donors skewed white British and female; clonal diversity was possibly underestimated.

CDR1 MDHEN and CDR2 SYDVKM come from the germline V gene. CDR3 length equals 14 residues. V lost 5 bases and J lost 7; bases outside the gene matches: 8. V is TRBV28 and J is TRBJ1-2, with 9 bases that match TRBD1. The sample consisted of peripheral blood, taken on day 0 of AZD1222 vaccination. The sequence was collected from an adult in good health. Written as DNA, the CDR3 is TGTGCCAGCAGTCCAACAGGGGGCGCGGGTGGCTACACCTTC. This gives the protein CASSPTGGAGGYTF.